One T cell receptor beta chain is described in this entry. Its antigen is not identified. The data were produced by immunoSEQ multiplex PCR, yet TCRdb's version contains in-frame clones alone and is incomplete. There are roughly 77,000 clones in the sample; around 92% occur only once, and 0.5% to 0.65% lies in the top ten. The sample is drawn from a study of OX40 agonist ivuxolimab in advanced cancers. The study's findings and limits: Expansion of clones was among the lowest in partial responders at 0.1-3.0 mg/kg.

Germline V gives CDR1 GTSNPN, CDR2 SVGIG (reference sequence). The CDR3 length is 19 residues. V was clipped by 2 bases and J by 0 bases, with 23 bases between them. Source: CD4+ or CD8+ T cells sorted from blood, taken in a trial of the OX40 agonist ivuxolimab. This sequence joins TRBV30 and TRBJ2-4; perhaps TRBD1 as D (6 bases). The sequence derives from an adult with an advanced solid tumor such as melanoma, head and neck, liver or kidney cancer. DNA of the CDR3: TGTGCCTGGAGTTTTTACCCTTTGGGGGCGGATCTAGCCAAAAACATTCAGTACTTC. Encoded protein: CAWSFYPLGADLAKNIQYF.